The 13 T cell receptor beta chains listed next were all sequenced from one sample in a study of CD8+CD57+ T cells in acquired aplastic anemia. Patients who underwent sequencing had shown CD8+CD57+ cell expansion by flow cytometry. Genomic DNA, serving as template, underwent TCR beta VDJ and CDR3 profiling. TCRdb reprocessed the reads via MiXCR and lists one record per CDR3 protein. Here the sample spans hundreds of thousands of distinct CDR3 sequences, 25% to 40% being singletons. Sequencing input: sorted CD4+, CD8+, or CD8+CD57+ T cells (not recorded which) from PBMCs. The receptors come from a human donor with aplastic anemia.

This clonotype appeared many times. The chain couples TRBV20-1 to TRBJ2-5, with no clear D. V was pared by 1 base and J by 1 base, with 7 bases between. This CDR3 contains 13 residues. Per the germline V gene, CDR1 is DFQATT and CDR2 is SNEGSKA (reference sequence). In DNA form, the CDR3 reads TGCAGTGCTAGAGTGTCGAGCCAAGAGACCCAGTACTTC. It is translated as CSARVSSQETQYF.

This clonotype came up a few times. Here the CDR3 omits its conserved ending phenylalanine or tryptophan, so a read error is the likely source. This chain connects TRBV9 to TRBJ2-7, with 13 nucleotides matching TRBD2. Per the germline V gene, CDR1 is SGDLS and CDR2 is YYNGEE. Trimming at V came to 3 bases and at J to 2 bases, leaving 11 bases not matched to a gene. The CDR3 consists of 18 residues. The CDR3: CASSEAPGTSGVPYEQYL. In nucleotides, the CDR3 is TGTGCCAGCAGCGAGGCCCCCGGGACTAGCGGGGTACCCTACGAGCAGTACCTC.

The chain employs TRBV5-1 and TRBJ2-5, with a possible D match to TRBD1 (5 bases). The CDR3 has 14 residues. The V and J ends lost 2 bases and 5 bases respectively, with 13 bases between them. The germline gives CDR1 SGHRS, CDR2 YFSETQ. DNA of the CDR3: TGCGCCAGCAGCTTAGGGCTGAAGGGGGAGACCCAGTACTTC. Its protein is CASSLGLKGETQYF.

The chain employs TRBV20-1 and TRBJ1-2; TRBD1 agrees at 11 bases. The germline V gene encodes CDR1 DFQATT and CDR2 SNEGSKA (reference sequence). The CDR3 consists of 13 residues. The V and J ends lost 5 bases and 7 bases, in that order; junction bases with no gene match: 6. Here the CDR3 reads CSAPRGQGAGYTF. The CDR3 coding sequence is TGCAGTGCTCCACGAGGACAGGGGGCTGGCTACACCTTC.

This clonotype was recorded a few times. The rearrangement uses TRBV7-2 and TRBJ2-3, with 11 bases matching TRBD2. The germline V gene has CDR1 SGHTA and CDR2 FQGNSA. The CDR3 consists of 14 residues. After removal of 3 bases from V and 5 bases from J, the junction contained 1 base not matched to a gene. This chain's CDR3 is CASSFGLAGDTQYF. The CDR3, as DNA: TGTGCCAGCAGCTTTGGACTAGCGGGAGATACGCAGTATTTT.

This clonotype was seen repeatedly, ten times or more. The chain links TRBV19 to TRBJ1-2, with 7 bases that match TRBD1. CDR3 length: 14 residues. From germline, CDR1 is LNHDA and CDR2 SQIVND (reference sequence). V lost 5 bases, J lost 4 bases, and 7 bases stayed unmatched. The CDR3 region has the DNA TGTGCCAGTAGTCTCGGGACAGTTTTCTATGGCTACACCTTC. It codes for CASSLGTVFYGYTF.

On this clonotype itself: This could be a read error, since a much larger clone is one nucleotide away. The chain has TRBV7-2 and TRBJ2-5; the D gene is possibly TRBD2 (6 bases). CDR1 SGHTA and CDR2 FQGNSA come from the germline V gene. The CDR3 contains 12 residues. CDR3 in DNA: TGTGCCAGCGGCTTAGCGGTGAAGACCCAGTACTTC. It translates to CASGLAVKTQYF.

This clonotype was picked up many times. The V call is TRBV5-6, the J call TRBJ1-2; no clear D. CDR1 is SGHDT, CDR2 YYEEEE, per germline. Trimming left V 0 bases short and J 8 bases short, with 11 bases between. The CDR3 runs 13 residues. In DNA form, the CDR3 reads TGTGCCAGCAGCTTGGCGAGCTTGCGGGGCTACACCTTC. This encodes CASSLASLRGYTF.

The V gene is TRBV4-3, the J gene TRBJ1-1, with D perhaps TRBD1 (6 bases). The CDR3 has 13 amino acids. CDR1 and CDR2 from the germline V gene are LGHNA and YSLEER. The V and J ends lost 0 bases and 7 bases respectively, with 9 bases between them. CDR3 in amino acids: CASSQDRTVEAFF. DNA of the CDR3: TGCGCCAGCAGCCAAGATCGGACAGTTGAAGCTTTCTTT.

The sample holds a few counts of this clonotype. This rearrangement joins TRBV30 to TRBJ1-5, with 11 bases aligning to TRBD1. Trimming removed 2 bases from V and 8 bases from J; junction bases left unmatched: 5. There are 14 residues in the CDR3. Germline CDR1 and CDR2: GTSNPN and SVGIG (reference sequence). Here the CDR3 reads CAWSRTGGSEPQHF. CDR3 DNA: TGTGCCTGGAGTCGGACAGGGGGCTCTGAGCCCCAGCATTTT.

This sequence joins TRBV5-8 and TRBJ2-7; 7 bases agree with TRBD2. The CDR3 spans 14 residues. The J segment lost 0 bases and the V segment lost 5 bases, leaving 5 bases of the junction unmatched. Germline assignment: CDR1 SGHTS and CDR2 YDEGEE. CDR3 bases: TGTGCCAGCAGTGGGGGGGAAAGCTCCTACGAGCAGTACTTC. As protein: CASSGGESSYEQYF.

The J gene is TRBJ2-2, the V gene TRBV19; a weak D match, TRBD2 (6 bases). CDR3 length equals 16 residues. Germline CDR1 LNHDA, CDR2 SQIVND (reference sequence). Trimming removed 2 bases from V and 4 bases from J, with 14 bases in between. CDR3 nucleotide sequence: TGTGCCAGTAGTATACGGGAGAGCCATACCACCGGGGAGCTGTTTTTT. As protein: CASSIRESHTTGELFF.

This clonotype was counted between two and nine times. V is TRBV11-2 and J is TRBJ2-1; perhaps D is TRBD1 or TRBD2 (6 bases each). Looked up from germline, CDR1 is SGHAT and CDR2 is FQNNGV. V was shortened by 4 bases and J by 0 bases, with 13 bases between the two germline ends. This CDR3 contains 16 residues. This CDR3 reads CASSWRGVGSYNEQFF. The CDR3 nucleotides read TGTGCCAGCAGCTGGAGGGGGGTGGGCTCCTACAATGAGCAGTTCTTC. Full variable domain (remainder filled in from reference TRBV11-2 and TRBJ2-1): EAGVAQSPRYKIIEKRQSVAFWCNPISGHATLYWYQQILGQGPKLLIQFQNNGVVDDSQLPKDRFSAERLKGVDSTLKIQPAKLEDSAVYLCASSWRGVGSYNEQFFGPGTRLTVL.